What follows describes a single T cell receptor (beta chain). Antigen: not known. This entry is derived from a study of beta chain features in type 1 diabetes. Study details: Cell yields, gender and age were comparable in patients and healthy donors.

Study results and caveats: The naive, central memory and Treg TCRB repertoires looked more alike in patients than they did in healthy donors. The study found moderately but significantly shorter TCRB CDR3s in all four CD4+ subsets of Type 1 diabetes patients. Insertion counts at VDJ junctions were lower in type 1 diabetes patients, who also showed more deletions there.

On average, the one heparinised blood draw given by each donor was approximately 0.12 L. Reverse transcribing all isolated RNA meant expressed TCRB transcripts were sequenced. Libraries were prepared by immunoSEQ multiplex PCR; TCRdb keeps only in-frame clonotypes and omits some of them. The profile shows around 310,000 clones, 13% of them singletons. CDR1 SGHDN and CDR2 FVKESK come from the germline V gene. With 5 bases clipped from V and 4 bases from J, the junction kept 9 bases outside the gene matches. This CDR3 has 15 residues. This sequence originates from a woman under 30 with type 1 diabetes. V is TRBV14 and J is TRBJ2-5; 8 nucleotides match TRBD1. The sample taken for sequencing was naive CD4+ T cells from blood. The CDR3 bases are TGTGCCAGCAGCTACCTAGGGACAGGCGGAGAGACCCAGTACTTC. As protein: CASSYLGTGGETQYF. Together with reference TRBV14 and TRBJ2-5, the CDR3 gives the full variable domain: EAGVTQFPSHSVIEKGQTVTLRCDPISGHDNLYWYRRVMGKEIKFLLHFVKESKQDESGMPNNRFLAERTGGTYSTLKVQPAELEDSGVYFCASSYLGTGGETQYFGPGTRLLVL.